This TCR beta chain is from a study of patients and donors after allogeneic stem cell transplantation. From germline, CDR1 is SGHRS and CDR2 YFSETQ. The CDR3 spans 13 residues. V was shortened by 2 bases and J by 7 bases, with 10 bases between the two germline ends. TCRdb independently ran MiXCR on the RT-PCR reads; one entry per CDR3 protein. The sample lists 70,000 to 85,000 distinct CDR3 sequences, more than 25% occurring once. Sequenced material: blood, either unsorted or a sorted T cell fraction (not recorded which). This clonotype originated in a human donor who was either an allogeneic HSCT recipient or a stem cell or donor lymphocyte infusion donor (not recorded which). It is not recorded whose cells these are; they may come from a transplant donor. The chain links TRBV5-1 to TRBJ2-1; D call uncertain. The DNA for the CDR3 is TGCGCCAGCAGCTTATCTTTCGGGAATGAGCAGTTCTTC. Translated, it gives CASSLSFGNEQFF. The variable domain in full, completed from reference TRBV5-1 and TRBJ2-1, reads KAGVTQTPRYLIKTRGQQVTLSCSPISGHRSVSWYQQTPGQGLQFLFEYFSETQRNKGNFPGRFSGRQFSNSRSEMNVSTLELGDSALYLCASSLSFGNEQFFGPGTRLTVL.